This T cell receptor (beta chain) was identified during a study of cytomegalovirus exposure and HLA in healthy donors. Study outcomes and limitations: With later analysis, a missense DCLRE1C variant became linked to TCR beta V- and J-gene trimming. Per a prior analysis, the majority of TCR beta V segments were productive roughly 87% or roughly 30% of the time.

This clone was seen only a few times. As yet, its antigen is unknown. A multiplex PCR was run with 60 Vbeta primers and 13 Jbeta primers. Sequencing was performed with immunoSEQ multiplex PCR; in TCRdb, only in-frame clones are kept and a portion is missing. Of about 43,000 clones detected, 51% appear once; the ten largest clones hold roughly 6%. The V end lost 4 bases, the J end lost 5 bases, and 23 bases lay between the germline ends. CDR3 length: 17 residues. Germline V gives CDR1 MGHRA, CDR2 YSYEKL. V and J are TRBV4-1 and TRBJ1-1; D is uncertain. This sequence originates from a man aged 60 to 69 in good health and CMV-seronegative. The sequenced sample consisted of PBMCs. CDR3 DNA sequence: TGCGCCAGCAGCCCCGCGGGATTTGGGGAGTATTTGACTGAAGCTTTCTTT. It translates to CASSPAGFGEYLTEAFF.